The T cell receptor (beta chain) described here comes from a study of technical replicates of blood from four donors. The sample holds one count of this clone. Some clones are missing from TCRdb's copy, which holds only in-frame ones; the method was immunoSEQ multiplex PCR. The sample shows tens of thousands of clones, around 87% of them seen only once. Trimming cost V 4 bases and J 4 bases; bases outside gene matches: 7. The germline V gene has CDR1 SEHNR and CDR2 FQNEAQ (reference sequence). The CDR3 length is 17 residues. This receptor was taken from a human donor in good health. Some clones in this sample may be carry-over from other donors' samples. The V gene is TRBV7-9, the J gene TRBJ2-7; TRBD2 agrees at 16 bases. Sample: PBMCs. The CDR3 spells CASSSRGTSGRVYEQYF. DNA of the CDR3: TGTGCCAGCAGCTCTAGAGGGACTAGCGGGAGGGTTTACGAGCAGTACTTC.